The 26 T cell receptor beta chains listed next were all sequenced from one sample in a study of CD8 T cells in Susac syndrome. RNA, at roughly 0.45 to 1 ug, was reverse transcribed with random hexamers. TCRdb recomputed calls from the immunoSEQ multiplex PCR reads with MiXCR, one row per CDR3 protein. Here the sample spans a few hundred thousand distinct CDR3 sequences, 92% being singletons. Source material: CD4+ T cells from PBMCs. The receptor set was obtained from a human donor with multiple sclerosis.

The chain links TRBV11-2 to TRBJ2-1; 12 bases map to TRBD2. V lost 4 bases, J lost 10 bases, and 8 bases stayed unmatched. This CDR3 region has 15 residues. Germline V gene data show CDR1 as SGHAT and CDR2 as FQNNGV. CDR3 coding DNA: TGTGCCAGCAGCTCGAGACTAGCGGGAGTCGGAGAGCAGTTCTTC. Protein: CASSSRLAGVGEQFF.

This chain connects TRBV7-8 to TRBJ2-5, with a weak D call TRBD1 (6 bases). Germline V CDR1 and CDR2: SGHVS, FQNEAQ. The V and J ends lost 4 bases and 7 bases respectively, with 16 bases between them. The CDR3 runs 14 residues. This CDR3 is CASSSPQGKPTQYF. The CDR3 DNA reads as TGTGCCAGCAGCTCCCCACAGGGCAAGCCGACCCAGTACTTC.

The CDR3 here is CASSEGGQFSNQPQHF. CDR3 in DNA: TGTGCCAGCAGTGAAGGCGGACAGTTTAGCAATCAGCCCCAGCATTTT. The chain joins TRBV6-1 to TRBJ1-5, with D possibly being TRBD1 (6 bases). V was shortened by 1 base and J by 0 bases, with 10 bases between the two germline ends. The CDR3 totals 16 residues. Germline assignment: CDR1 MNHNS and CDR2 SASEGT.

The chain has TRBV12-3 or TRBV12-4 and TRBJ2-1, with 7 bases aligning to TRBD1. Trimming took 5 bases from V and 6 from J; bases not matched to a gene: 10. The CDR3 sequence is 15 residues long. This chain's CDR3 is CASSAGDRVGNEQFF. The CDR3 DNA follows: TGTGCCAGCAGTGCTGGAGACAGGGTAGGCAATGAGCAGTTCTTC.

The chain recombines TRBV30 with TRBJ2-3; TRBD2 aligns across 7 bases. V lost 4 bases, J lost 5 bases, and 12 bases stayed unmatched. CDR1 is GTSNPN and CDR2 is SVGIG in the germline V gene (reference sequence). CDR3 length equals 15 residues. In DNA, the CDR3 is TGTGCCTGGAACCGCGGGAGTGGGGTAGGAGATACGCAGTATTTT. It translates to CAWNRGSGVGDTQYF.

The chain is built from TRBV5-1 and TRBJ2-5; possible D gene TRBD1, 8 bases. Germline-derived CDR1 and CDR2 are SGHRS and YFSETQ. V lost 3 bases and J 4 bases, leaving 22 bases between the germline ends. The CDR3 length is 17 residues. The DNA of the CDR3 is TGCGCCAGCAGCTCGGGATACAGGGGGGGGTCTGGAGAGACCCAGTACTTC. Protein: CASSSGYRGGSGETQYF.

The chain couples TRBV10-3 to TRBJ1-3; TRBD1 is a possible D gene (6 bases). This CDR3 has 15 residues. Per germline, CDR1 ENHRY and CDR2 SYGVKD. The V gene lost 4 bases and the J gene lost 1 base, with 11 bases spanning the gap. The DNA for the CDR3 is TGTGCCATCAGTGTTTCAGGGGTTTCTGGAAACACCATATATTTT. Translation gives CAISVSGVSGNTIYF.

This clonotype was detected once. The CDR3 loop reads CAGSGEYNEQFF. The CDR3 bases are TGTGCCGGGAGCGGGGAGTACAATGAGCAGTTCTTC. The chain is built from TRBV2 and TRBJ2-1; 7 bases fit TRBD2. The CDR3 sequence is 12 residues long. With 11 bases clipped from V and 4 bases from J, the junction kept 5 bases outside the gene matches. Germline-derived CDR1 and CDR2 are SNHLY and FYNNEI.

In DNA, the CDR3 is TGTGCCAGTAGTGCCTCTAGAGATACGCAGTATTTT. Its translation: CASSASRDTQYF. J is TRBJ2-3 and V is TRBV19; D is undetermined. Per the germline V gene, CDR1 is LNHDA and CDR2 is SQIVND (reference sequence). This CDR3 has 12 residues. V lost 5 bases and J lost 5, with 8 bases in between. The full variable domain, its missing parts supplied by reference TRBV19 and TRBJ2-3, is DGGITQSPKYLFRKEGQNVTLSCEQNLNHDAMYWYRQDPGQGLRLIYYSQIVNDFQKGDIAEGYSVSREKKESFPLTVTSAQKNPTAFYLCASSASRDTQYFGPGTRLTVL.

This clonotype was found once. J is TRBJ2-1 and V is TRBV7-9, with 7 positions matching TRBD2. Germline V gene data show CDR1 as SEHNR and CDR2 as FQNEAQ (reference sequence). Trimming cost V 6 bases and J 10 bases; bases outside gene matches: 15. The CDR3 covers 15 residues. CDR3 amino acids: CASSPAGLPKGEQFF. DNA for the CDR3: TGTGCCAGCAGTCCCGCGGGACTACCAAAGGGCGAGCAGTTCTTC.

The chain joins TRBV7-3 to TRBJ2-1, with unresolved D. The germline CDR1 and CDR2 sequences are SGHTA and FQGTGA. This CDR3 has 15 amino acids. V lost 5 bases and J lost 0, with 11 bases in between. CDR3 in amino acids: CASSPQDTSYNEQFF. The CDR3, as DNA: TGTGCCAGCAGCCCACAAGATACCTCCTACAATGAGCAGTTCTTC.

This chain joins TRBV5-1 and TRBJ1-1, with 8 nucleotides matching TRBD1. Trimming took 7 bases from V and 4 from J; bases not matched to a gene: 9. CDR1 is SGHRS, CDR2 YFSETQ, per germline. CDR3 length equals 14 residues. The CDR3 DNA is TGCGCCAGCCGCCCCCCGACAGGGGTCACTGAAGCTTTCTTT. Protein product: CASRPPTGVTEAFF. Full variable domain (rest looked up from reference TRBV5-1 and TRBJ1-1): KAGVTQTPRYLIKTRGQQVTLSCSPISGHRSVSWYQQTPGQGLQFLFEYFSETQRNKGNFPGRFSGRQFSNSRSEMNVSTLELGDSALYLCASRPPTGVTEAFFGQGTRLTVV.

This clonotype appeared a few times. The DNA for the CDR3 is TGTGCCAGCAACCCTTCGATAAACACCATATATTTT. Translation gives CASNPSINTIYF. The chain is built from TRBV12-3 or TRBV12-4 and TRBJ1-3; D gene ambiguous. The CDR3 has 12 amino acids. V was trimmed by 7 bases and J by 6 bases, leaving 10 bases between them.

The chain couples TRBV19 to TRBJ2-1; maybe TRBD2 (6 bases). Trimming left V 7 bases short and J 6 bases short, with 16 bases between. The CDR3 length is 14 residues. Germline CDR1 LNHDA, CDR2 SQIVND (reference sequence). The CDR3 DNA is TGTGCCAGTAATTCCGGGAGAGAGTCCAATGAGCAGTTCTTC. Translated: CASNSGRESNEQFF.

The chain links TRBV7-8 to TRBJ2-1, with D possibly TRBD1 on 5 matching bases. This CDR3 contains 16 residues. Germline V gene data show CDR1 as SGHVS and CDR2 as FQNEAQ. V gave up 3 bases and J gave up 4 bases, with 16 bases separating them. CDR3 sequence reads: CASSLGWGQEYNEQFF. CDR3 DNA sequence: TGTGCCAGCAGCTTGGGGTGGGGCCAGGAATACAATGAGCAGTTCTTC.

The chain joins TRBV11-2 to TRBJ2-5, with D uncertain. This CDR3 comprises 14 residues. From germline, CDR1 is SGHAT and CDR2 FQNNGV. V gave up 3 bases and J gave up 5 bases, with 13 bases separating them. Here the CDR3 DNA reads TGTGCCAGCAGCTTTCATTCTTCAATTGAGACCCAGTACTTC. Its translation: CASSFHSSIETQYF.

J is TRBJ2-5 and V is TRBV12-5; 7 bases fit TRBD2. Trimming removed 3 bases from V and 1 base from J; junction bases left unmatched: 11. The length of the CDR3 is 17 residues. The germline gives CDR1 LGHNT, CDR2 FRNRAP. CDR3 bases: TGTGCTAGTGGTTTCGGGACCGCGGGAGCCCGCCAAGAGACCCAGTACTTC. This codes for CASGFGTAGARQETQYF.

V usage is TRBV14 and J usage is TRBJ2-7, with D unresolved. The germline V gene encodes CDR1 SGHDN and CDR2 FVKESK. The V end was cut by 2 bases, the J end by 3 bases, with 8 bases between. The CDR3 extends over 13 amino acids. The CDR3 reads CASSQQIFYEQYF. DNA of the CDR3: TGTGCCAGCAGCCAACAAATTTTCTACGAGCAGTACTTC.

The CDR3 region is CASSLNAGVVGEQFF. CDR3 in DNA: TGTGCCAGCAGCCTGAATGCGGGAGTGGTAGGTGAGCAGTTCTTC. This sequence joins TRBV5-4 and TRBJ2-1; TRBD2 matches at 7 bases. The germline CDR1 and CDR2 sequences are SGHNT and YYREEE (reference sequence). Unmatched junction bases numbered 13, after V lost 4 bases and J lost 9 bases. The CDR3 length is 15 residues.

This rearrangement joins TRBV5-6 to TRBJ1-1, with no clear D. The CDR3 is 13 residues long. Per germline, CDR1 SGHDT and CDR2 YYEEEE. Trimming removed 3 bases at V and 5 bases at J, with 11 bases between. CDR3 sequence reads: CASSSQYGTEAFF. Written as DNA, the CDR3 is TGTGCCAGCAGCTCACAGTACGGGACTGAAGCTTTCTTT.

The CDR3 here is CSVEDRSSYNEQFF. CDR3 sequence (DNA): TGCAGCGTTGAGGACCGAAGCTCCTACAATGAGCAGTTCTTC. The chain employs TRBV29-1 and TRBJ2-1; no clear D gene. Trimming removed 3 bases from V and 0 bases from J, with 9 bases in between. The V gene's germline CDR1 is SQVTM and CDR2 ANQGSEA. The CDR3 runs to 14 residues.

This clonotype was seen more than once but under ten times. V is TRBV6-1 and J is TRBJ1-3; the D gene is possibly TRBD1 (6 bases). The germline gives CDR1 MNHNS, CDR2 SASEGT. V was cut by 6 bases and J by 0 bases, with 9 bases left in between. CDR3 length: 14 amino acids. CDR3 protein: CASRVGASGNTIYF. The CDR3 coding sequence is TGTGCCAGCAGGGTGGGGGCCTCTGGAAACACCATATATTTT.

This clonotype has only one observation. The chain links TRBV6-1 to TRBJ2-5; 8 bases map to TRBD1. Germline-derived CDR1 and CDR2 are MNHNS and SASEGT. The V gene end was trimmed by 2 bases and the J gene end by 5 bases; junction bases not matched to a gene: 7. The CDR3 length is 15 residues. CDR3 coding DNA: TGTGCCAGCAGTGAATCCCAGGGGGCACGCGAGACCCAGTACTTC. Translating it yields CASSESQGARETQYF.

CDR3 coding DNA: TGCAGTGCTAGTGGGCCGGGGAGCACCGGGGAGCTGTTTTTT. This translates into CSASGPGSTGELFF. This chain links TRBV20-1 with TRBJ2-2; TRBD2 might be the D (5 bases). The germline gives CDR1 DFQATT, CDR2 SNEGSKA (reference sequence). Trimming removed 3 bases from V and 4 bases from J, with 12 bases in between. CDR3 length: 14 residues.

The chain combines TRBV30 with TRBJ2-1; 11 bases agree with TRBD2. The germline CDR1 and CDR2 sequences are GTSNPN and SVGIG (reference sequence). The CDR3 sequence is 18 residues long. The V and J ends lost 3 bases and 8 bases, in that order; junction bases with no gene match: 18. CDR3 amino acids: CAWSLGGLLAGVGDEQFF. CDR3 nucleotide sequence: TGTGCCTGGAGCCTCGGGGGCCTACTAGCGGGGGTCGGGGATGAGCAGTTCTTC. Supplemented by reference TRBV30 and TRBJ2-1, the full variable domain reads SQTIHQWPATLVQPVGSPLSLECTVEGTSNPNLYWYRQAAGRGLQLLFYSVGIGQISSEVPQNLSASRPQDRQFILSSKKLLLSDSGFYLCAWSLGGLLAGVGDEQFFGPGTRLTVL.

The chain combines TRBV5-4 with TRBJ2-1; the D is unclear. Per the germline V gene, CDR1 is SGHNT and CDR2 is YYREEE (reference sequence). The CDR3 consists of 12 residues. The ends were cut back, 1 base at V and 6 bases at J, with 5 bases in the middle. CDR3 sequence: CASSLYPNEQFF. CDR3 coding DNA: TGTGCCAGCAGCTTGTACCCCAATGAGCAGTTCTTC.